This TCR beta chain derives from a study of T cell repertoires in cytomegalovirus infection. In the study overall: Evidence of both CMV infection and a matching HLA type came from public TCR beta signatures. Study conclusions and caveats: Cumulated frequencies of public TCR beta families served to identify carriers of CMV plus the relevant HLA. The study found HLA-C-restricted CMV-specific TCR beta clonotypes dominating the ex vivo response.

Trimming shortened V by 0 bases and J by 2 bases, and 12 bases separated the two germline ends. Germline loops: CDR1 SGHTA, CDR2 FQGTGA. There are 16 residues in the CDR3. On this clonotype: What it binds is unknown.

TCRdb itself ran the reads through MiXCR, one entry per CDR3 protein. The sample holds over 450,000 distinct CDR3 sequences, about 11% seen once. The chain combines TRBV7-3 with TRBJ2-3; D call uncertain. Sequenced: PBMCs. The receptor was isolated from a human donor in good health (CMV status not recorded). Some clones in this sample may be carry-over from other donors' samples. The CDR3 loop reads CASSLTVASVTDTQYF. The CDR3 nucleotides are TGTGCCAGCAGCTTAACGGTCGCTTCCGTCACAGATACGCAGTATTTT.